The clone carrying this TCR beta chain occurred a few times. The data belong to a study of metastatic and nonmetastatic thyroid tumors. Among the patients, none had received any treatment before thyroid surgery. TCRdb re-analyzed the PCR reads through MiXCR. This sample yields around 19,000 clones, of which over 30% are seen a single time; less than 15% belongs to the top ten. Germline CDR1 is MNHEY and CDR2 is SMNVEV (reference sequence). The CDR3 extends over 17 amino acids. V gave up 2 bases and J gave up 3 bases, with 20 bases separating them. Sequencing was carried out using blood. This clonotype originated in a female donor with papillary thyroid cancer or a benign thyroid nodule (not recorded which). Some clones in this sample may be carry-over from other donors' samples. The chain carries TRBV27 and TRBJ2-7; a possible D gene is TRBD1 (8 bases). This CDR3 is CASSLPSGTGAFYEQYF. CDR3 bases: TGTGCCAGCAGTTTACCGAGCGGGACAGGAGCCTTCTACGAGCAGTACTTC.